Shown below are 3 T cell receptor beta chains from a single sample sequenced in a study of OX40 agonist ivuxolimab in advanced cancers. Using immunoSEQ multiplex PCR, the repertoire was profiled, and TCRdb retains in-frame clones only, with some absent. The table records around 60,000 clones, 84% of them present only once. The input for sequencing was CD4+ or CD8+ T cells sorted from blood, taken in a trial of the OX40 agonist ivuxolimab. The receptors were gathered from an adult with an advanced solid tumor such as melanoma, head and neck, liver or kidney cancer.

This clone was counted a single time. V usage is TRBV18 and J usage is TRBJ1-3; 7 bases are shared with TRBD1. Looked up from germline, CDR1 is KGHSH and CDR2 is LQKENI. This CDR3 contains 15 residues. V gave up 2 bases and J gave up 3 bases; unmatched junction bases: 4. CDR3 in amino acids: CASSPNRGGGNTIYF. The CDR3 region has the DNA TGTGCCAGCTCACCAAACAGGGGAGGTGGAAACACCATATATTTT.

V gene TRBV4-2 combines with J gene TRBJ1-4, with no clear D. CDR3 length: 12 amino acids. Germline CDR1 LGHNA, CDR2 YNFKEQ. The V end was cut by 4 bases, the J end by 6 bases, with 6 bases between. In nucleotides, the CDR3 is TGTGCCAGCAGCCGGAGTGATGAAAAACTGTTTTTT. Translated: CASSRSDEKLFF.

This chain connects TRBV5-6 to TRBJ2-7; tentatively, D is TRBD1 or TRBD2 (5 bases each). The germline V gene has CDR1 SGHDT and CDR2 YYEEEE. Trimming removed 2 bases from V and 2 bases from J, with 8 bases in between. The CDR3 sequence is 13 residues long. This CDR3 reads CASSFTGPYEQYF. DNA for the CDR3: TGTGCCAGCAGCTTTACGGGGCCCTACGAGCAGTACTTC. The full variable domain, completed using reference TRBV5-6 and TRBJ2-7, is DAGVTQSPTHLIKTRGQQVTLRCSPKSGHDTVSWYQQALGQGPQFIFQYYEEEERQRGNFPDRFSGHQFPNYSSELNVNALLLGDSALYLCASSFTGPYEQYFGPGTRLTVT.